These 5 T cell receptor beta chains originate from one sample sequenced in a study of shared clonotypes between healthy human individuals. Method: immunoSEQ multiplex PCR; TCRdb's copy keeps in-frame clones and lacks some. Altogether approximately 530,000 clones are present, approximately 94% being singletons, with the ten largest covering 0.064%. The sequencing sample was made of naive CD4+ T cells sorted from blood. Subset defined: CD45RA+ positively selected. The receptors originated from a woman aged 25 to 39 in good health.

The V call is TRBV19, the J call TRBJ2-7, with TRBD2 matching over 9 bases. V gave up 7 bases and J gave up 2 bases; unmatched junction bases: 12. This CDR3 has 16 amino acids. Germline CDR1 and CDR2: LNHDA and SQIVND (reference sequence). In nucleotides, the CDR3 is TGTGCCAGTACTGTATCAGGGCTAGCGGGAACCTACGAGCAGTACTTC. It translates to CASTVSGLAGTYEQYF.

The genes are TRBV4-1 and TRBJ1-2, with TRBD1 matching over 12 bases. The V gene's germline CDR1 is MGHRA and CDR2 YSYEKL. This CDR3 contains 13 residues. The V segment lost 6 bases and the J segment 7 bases; nucleotides outside the gene matches: 3. CDR3 residues: CASRGTGGFGYTF. The CDR3, as DNA: TGCGCCAGCAGGGGGACAGGGGGCTTTGGCTACACCTTC.

The chain is built from TRBV20-1 and TRBJ1-1, with D hard to call. Germline-derived CDR1 and CDR2 are DFQATT and SNEGSKA (reference sequence). The V end lost 6 bases, the J end lost 5 bases, and 10 bases lay between the germline ends. The CDR3 extends over 11 amino acids. CDR3 protein: CSAQEGTEAFF. The CDR3 coding sequence is TGCAGTGCCCAGGAGGGAACTGAAGCTTTCTTT.

This chain uses TRBV5-1 with TRBJ2-5; perhaps TRBD2 as D (5 bases). This CDR3 contains 13 residues. Germline loops: CDR1 SGHRS, CDR2 YFSETQ. Deletions cut 3 bases from V and 3 bases from J, with 9 bases between. Here the CDR3 reads CASSSAAEETQYF. The CDR3 nucleotides are TGCGCCAGCAGCTCCGCAGCGGAAGAGACCCAGTACTTC.

The chain uses TRBV7-8 and TRBJ2-5; D remains unclear. The J call may be faulty, since TRBJ2-7 better matches the DNA end. Germline lookup yields CDR1 SGHVS and CDR2 FQNEAQ. The CDR3 contains 14 residues. The CDR3 here is CASSLEGFSYEQYF. CDR3 bases: TGTGCCAGCAGCTTAGAAGGGTTCTCCTACGAGCAGTACTTC.